Listed here are 25 T cell receptor beta chains from one sample, sequenced in a study of blood T cell repertoires in COVID-19. Repertoires were generated with immunoSEQ multiplex PCR, while TCRdb's copy carries only in-frame clones and drops some. The repertoire consists of about 260,000 clones, with 84% occurring once and the leading ten covering 4.1%. Sequenced material: PBMCs or T cells enriched from blood (not recorded which). These receptors came from a man aged 25-40 years with acute COVID-19.

This chain connects TRBV5-4 to TRBJ2-3; D is ambiguous. CDR1 and CDR2 (germline): SGHNT, YYREEE (reference sequence). V lost 1 base, J lost 3 bases, and 9 bases lay in between. The CDR3 is made up of 14 amino acids. The CDR3 loop is CASSLSQVTDTQYF. CDR3 sequence (DNA): TGTGCCAGCAGCTTGAGTCAGGTTACAGATACGCAGTATTTT.

CDR3 in amino acids: CASSGDRANTGELFF. The CDR3 bases are TGTGCCAGCAGCGGGGACAGGGCGAACACCGGGGAGCTGTTTTTT. This sequence joins TRBV7-9 and TRBJ2-2; 9 bases match TRBD1. The CDR3 has 15 residues. Germline CDR1 is SEHNR and CDR2 is FQNEAQ (reference sequence). With V trimmed by 5 bases and J by 0 bases, 1 base remained unmatched.

This sequence joins TRBV7-3 and TRBJ1-1, with a weak D call TRBD1 (5 bases). V was pared by 2 bases and J by 4 bases, with 17 bases between. Germline lookup yields CDR1 SGHTA and CDR2 FQGTGA. The CDR3 has 16 residues. Here the CDR3 DNA reads TGTGCCAGCAGCTTATGGGGGGGTGCGAATCCCACTGAAGCTTTCTTT. It encodes CASSLWGGANPTEAFF.

The V and J genes are TRBV5-4 and TRBJ2-1; D is possibly TRBD2 (6 bases). Germline-derived CDR1 and CDR2 are SGHNT and YYREEE (reference sequence). The germline V and J ends were trimmed by 0 bases and 9 bases, with 16 bases remaining between them. This CDR3 has 15 residues. DNA of the CDR3: TGTGCCAGCAGCTTGGCCCGAGGCCCCGGGGGTGAGCAGTTCTTC. Its protein product is CASSLARGPGGEQFF.

This chain connects TRBV21-1 to TRBJ2-2; the DNA was not used to check the table's D call, TRBD2. TRBV21-1 is flagged as a pseudogene. This CDR3 is built from 19 residues. The CDR3 spells CASSKRGPRGQRDTGELFF. The CDR3 DNA is TGTGCCAGCAGCAAAAGGGGCCCGCGGGGGCAGAGGGACACCGGGGAGCTGTTTTTT.

The V call is TRBV6-1, the J call TRBJ1-1; the D is unclear. This CDR3 spans 13 amino acids. Germline loops: CDR1 MNHNS, CDR2 SASEGT. V lost 2 bases, J lost 7 bases, and 11 bases lay in between. CDR3 coding DNA: TGTGCCAGCAGTGAATGGGTGACAAATGAAGCTTTCTTT. Amino acids: CASSEWVTNEAFF.

This clone is a singleton in its sample. V gene TRBV11-2 combines with J gene TRBJ2-7; no clear D. Germline CDR1 SGHAT, CDR2 FQNNGV. Trimming removed 3 bases at V and 7 bases at J, with 7 bases between. The CDR3 is 11 residues long. This chain's CDR3 is CASSFLEEQYV. For the CDR3, the DNA is TGTGCCAGCAGCTTCTTAGAGGAGCAGTACGTC.

This clone was observed once. The V gene is TRBV28, the J gene TRBJ1-4; the D gene is possibly TRBD1 (6 bases). Germline loops: CDR1 MDHEN, CDR2 SYDVKM. The CDR3 contains 15 residues. The germline V and J ends were trimmed by 7 bases and 7 bases, with 19 bases remaining between them. CDR3 in amino acids: CASNPWQGTGEKLFF. CDR3 DNA: TGTGCCAGCAACCCTTGGCAGGGGACGGGTGAAAAACTGTTTTTT.

The V and J genes are TRBV2 and TRBJ1-5, with D unclear. The CDR3 spans 15 residues. Trimming stripped 0 bases from V and 1 base from J, with 7 bases between. Germline loops: CDR1 SNHLY, CDR2 FYNNEI. The CDR3 protein is CASSEAIVSNQPQHF. Here the CDR3 DNA reads TGTGCCAGCAGTGAAGCGATAGTCAGCAATCAGCCCCAGCATTTT.

The chain joins TRBV27 to TRBJ1-5, with TRBD1 matching 10 bases. CDR1 is MNHEY and CDR2 is SMNVEV in the germline V gene (reference sequence). Trimming removed 5 bases from V and 9 bases from J; junction bases left unmatched: 7. The CDR3 has 14 residues. The CDR3 region is CASSQGDRGRPQHF. DNA of the CDR3: TGTGCCAGCAGTCAAGGGGACAGGGGACGGCCCCAGCATTTT.

In this sample, this clone turned up a few times. The V gene is TRBV19, the J gene TRBJ1-5; no definite D call. CDR1 and CDR2 (germline): LNHDA, SQIVND (reference sequence). The length of the CDR3 is 13 residues. Deletions cut 7 bases from V and 5 bases from J, with 12 bases between. DNA for the CDR3: TGTGCCAGTACCGGGAGGAGACATCAGCCCCAGCATTTT. This encodes CASTGRRHQPQHF.

This clone was detected only a few times. The V gene is TRBV5-6, the J gene TRBJ1-2, with 8 nucleotides matching TRBD1. The germline V gene has CDR1 SGHDT and CDR2 YYEEEE. The CDR3 is 14 residues long. V shed 4 bases, J shed 7 bases, and the junction held 9 bases outside the gene matches. The CDR3, as DNA: TGTGCCAGCAGCCGATCGACAGGGGTCGGTGGCTACACCTTC. Translated, it gives CASSRSTGVGGYTF.

This clone was counted once. V is TRBV4-1 and J is TRBJ1-2; 8 bases fit TRBD1. This CDR3 is built from 14 residues. J gave up 8 bases and V 3 bases, and 8 bases lay outside the gene matches. The germline gives CDR1 MGHRA, CDR2 YSYEKL. The chain's CDR3 is CASSQGNRGEGYTF. The CDR3 nucleotides read TGCGCCAGCAGCCAGGGGAACAGGGGGGAAGGCTACACCTTC.

The DNA for the CDR3 is TGTGCCAGCAGCCAAATAGGGTCAGGGTCGGGTGAAGCTTTCTTT. Amino acids: CASSQIGSGSGEAFF. The chain carries TRBV4-2 and TRBJ1-1; D is possibly TRBD1 (5 bases). The CDR3 length is 15 residues. V was shortened by 2 bases and J by 7 bases, with 17 bases between the two germline ends. CDR1 and CDR2 (germline): LGHNA, YNFKEQ.

This rearrangement joins TRBV9 to TRBJ1-6, with 9 bases lining up with TRBD1. The CDR3 consists of 15 residues. Trimming took 5 bases from V and 7 from J; bases not matched to a gene: 7. Per germline, CDR1 SGDLS and CDR2 YYNGEE. For the CDR3, the DNA is TGTGCCAGCAGGGGAGGGACAGGGTCAAATTCACCCCTCCACTTT. This translates into CASRGGTGSNSPLHF.

The chain couples TRBV27 to TRBJ1-2, with D possibly being TRBD1 (5 bases). V dropped 6 bases and J dropped 4 bases, with 12 bases sitting between them. The CDR3 spans 13 residues. Per germline, CDR1 MNHEY and CDR2 SMNVEV (reference sequence). The CDR3, as DNA: TGTGCCAGCAGCCTAAGGGGCAGCTATGGCTACACCTTC. It codes for CASSLRGSYGYTF.

This chain joins TRBV7-9 and TRBJ2-5; 10 nucleotides line up with TRBD1. Losses at the gene ends were 5 bases for V and 5 bases for J; bases not matched to a gene: 11. CDR1 SEHNR and CDR2 FQNEAQ come from the germline V gene (reference sequence). This CDR3 contains 16 residues. The CDR3 DNA reads as TGTGCCAGCAGCCGTGGGACAGGGGATAGTCGGGAGACCCAGTACTTC. Its protein product is CASSRGTGDSRETQYF. The full variable domain, rest sourced from reference TRBV7-9 and TRBJ2-5, is DTGVSQNPRHKITKRGQNVTFRCDPISEHNRLYWYRQTLGQGPEFLTYFQNEAQLEKSRLLSDRFSAERPKGSFSTLEIQRTEQGDSAMYLCASSRGTGDSRETQYFGPGTRLLVL.

The chain has TRBV29-1 and TRBJ1-1; 7 bases are shared with TRBD1. V shed 7 bases, J shed 1 base, and the junction held 3 bases outside the gene matches. This CDR3 contains 12 residues. Germline CDR1 and CDR2: SQVTM and ANQGSEA. The CDR3 bases are TGCAGCGGGAGGACAGGGAACACTGAAGCTTTCTTT. This codes for CSGRTGNTEAFF.

This clone has just a few counts. The chain links TRBV24-1 to TRBJ1-4; the match to TRBD1 covers 9 bases. Trimming removed 3 bases from V and 7 bases from J; junction bases left unmatched: 5. The germline gives CDR1 KGHDR, CDR2 SFDVKD. This CDR3 is 15 amino acids long. CDR3 nucleotides: TGTGCCACCAGTGATGCCGACAGGGGGGGTGAAAAACTGTTTTTT. This codes for CATSDADRGGEKLFF.

Turning to this clone: Germline and junction disagree at one end, which may indicate a read error. V gene TRBV5-1 combines with J gene TRBJ2-6; TRBD1 agrees at 8 bases. The CDR3 covers 17 residues. CDR1 is SGHRS, CDR2 YFSETQ, per germline. CDR3 in DNA: TGTGCCAGCAGCTTGGAGACAGGGGTTTCTGGGGCCAACGTCCTGACTTTC. Translation: CASSLETGVSGANVLTF.

The chain uses TRBV10-3 and TRBJ1-3; D possibly corresponds to TRBD1 (6 bases). CDR1 and CDR2 (germline): ENHRY, SYGVKD. The CDR3 runs 15 residues. V was trimmed by 2 bases and J by 0 bases, leaving 8 bases between them. The CDR3 DNA sequence: TGTGCCATCAGTGAGCTAGGGGGCTCTGGAAACACCATATATTTT. It is translated as CAISELGGSGNTIYF.

The chain carries TRBV24-1 and TRBJ1-5; TRBD1 might be the D (6 bases). V was shortened by 5 bases and J by 4 bases, with 8 bases between the two germline ends. Germline V gene sequence: CDR1 KGHDR, CDR2 SFDVKD. This CDR3 has 13 amino acids. The CDR3 region is CATSGGRNQPQHF. The DNA of the CDR3 is TGTGCCACCAGTGGGGGGCGTAATCAGCCCCAGCATTTT.

This chain joins TRBV6-1 and TRBJ2-7; possibly TRBD1 for D (5 bases). V was clipped by 3 bases and J by 3 bases, with 15 bases between them. This CDR3 region has 15 residues. CDR1 and CDR2 from the germline V gene are MNHNS and SASEGT. The CDR3 region is CASSDLTARLYEQYV. The DNA of the CDR3 is TGTGCCAGCAGTGATTTGACAGCCAGACTCTACGAGCAGTACGTC.

The V gene is TRBV19, the J gene TRBJ2-2; D is possibly TRBD2 (6 bases). Germline loops: CDR1 LNHDA, CDR2 SQIVND (reference sequence). The CDR3 loop spans 15 amino acids. The germline V and J ends were trimmed by 3 bases and 7 bases, with 15 bases remaining between them. For the CDR3, the DNA is TGTGCCAGTAGTATGGGCGGGACCCATTACGGGGAGCTGTTTTTT. It yields the protein CASSMGGTHYGELFF.

The V gene is TRBV28, the J gene TRBJ1-2, with a possible D match to TRBD1 (6 bases). Germline CDR1 reads MDHEN; CDR2 reads SYDVKM. This CDR3 region has 13 residues. Trimming removed 2 bases at V and 8 bases at J, with 12 bases between. The CDR3 DNA is TGTGCCAGCAGTTTAGCAGACAGGCGAGGCTACACCTTC. Translated, it gives CASSLADRRGYTF.